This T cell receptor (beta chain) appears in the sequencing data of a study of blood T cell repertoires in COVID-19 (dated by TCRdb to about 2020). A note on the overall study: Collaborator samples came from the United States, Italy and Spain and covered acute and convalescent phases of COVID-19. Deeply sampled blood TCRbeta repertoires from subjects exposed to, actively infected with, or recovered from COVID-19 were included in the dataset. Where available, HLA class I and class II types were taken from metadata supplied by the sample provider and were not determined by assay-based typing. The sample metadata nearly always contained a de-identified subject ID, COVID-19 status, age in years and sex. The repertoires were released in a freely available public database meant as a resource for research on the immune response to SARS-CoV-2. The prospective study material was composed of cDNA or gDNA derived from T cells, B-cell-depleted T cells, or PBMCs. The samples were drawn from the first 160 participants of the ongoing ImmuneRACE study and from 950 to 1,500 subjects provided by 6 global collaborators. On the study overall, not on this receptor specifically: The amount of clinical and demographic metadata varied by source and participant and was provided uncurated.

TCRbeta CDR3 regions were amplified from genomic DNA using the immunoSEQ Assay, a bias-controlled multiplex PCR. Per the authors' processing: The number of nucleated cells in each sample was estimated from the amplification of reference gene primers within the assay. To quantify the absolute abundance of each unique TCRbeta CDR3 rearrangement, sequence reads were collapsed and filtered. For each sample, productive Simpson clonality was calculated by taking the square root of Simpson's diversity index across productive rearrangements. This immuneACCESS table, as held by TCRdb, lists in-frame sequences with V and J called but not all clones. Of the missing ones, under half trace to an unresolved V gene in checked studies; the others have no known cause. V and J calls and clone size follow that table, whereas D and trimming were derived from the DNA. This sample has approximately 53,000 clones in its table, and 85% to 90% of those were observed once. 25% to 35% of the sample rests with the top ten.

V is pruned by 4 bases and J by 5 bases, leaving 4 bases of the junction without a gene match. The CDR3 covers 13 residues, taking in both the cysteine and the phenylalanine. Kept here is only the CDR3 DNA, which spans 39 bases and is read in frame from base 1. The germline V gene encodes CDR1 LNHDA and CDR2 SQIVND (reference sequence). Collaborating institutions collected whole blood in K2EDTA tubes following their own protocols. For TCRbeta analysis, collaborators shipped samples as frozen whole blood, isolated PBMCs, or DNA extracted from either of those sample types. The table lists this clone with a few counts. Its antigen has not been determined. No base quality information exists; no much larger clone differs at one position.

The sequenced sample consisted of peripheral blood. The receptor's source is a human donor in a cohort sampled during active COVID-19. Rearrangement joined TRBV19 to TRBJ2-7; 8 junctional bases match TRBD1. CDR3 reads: CASSTARGHEQYF. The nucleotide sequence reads TGTGCCAGTAGTACTGCCAGGGGGCACGAGCAGTACTTC.